This passage covers 10 T cell receptor beta chains from one sample sequenced in a study of cytomegalovirus exposure and HLA in healthy donors. It was with 60 Vbeta and 13 Jbeta primers that the PCR ran. Only in-frame clones appear in the TCRdb table, and some are missing; sequencing was by immunoSEQ multiplex PCR. The table has more than 95,000 clones, 78% seen once; the top ten hold roughly 1.9%. Sequencing was performed on PBMCs. Source of these receptors: a woman aged 40 to 50 in good health and CMV-seronegative.

The chain couples TRBV5-4 to TRBJ2-5, with D possibly being TRBD1 (5 bases). The assigned J gene may be wrong: the sequence end matches TRBJ2-7 better. The CDR3 consists of 14 residues. The germline V gene has CDR1 SGHNT and CDR2 YYREEE (reference sequence). DNA of the CDR3: TGTGCCAGCAGCTTTTCGGTAGGGGTCTACGAGCAGTACTTC. This sequence encodes CASSFSVGVYEQYF.

This rearrangement joins TRBV4-1 to TRBJ2-1; D call uncertain. CDR1 is MGHRA and CDR2 is YSYEKL in the germline V gene. The CDR3 extends over 14 amino acids. The ends were cut back, 4 bases at V and 8 bases at J, with 15 bases in the middle. CDR3 residues: CASSPTGLSHEQFF. The CDR3 nucleotides are TGCGCCAGCAGCCCGACGGGTTTGAGCCATGAGCAGTTCTTC.

The gene calls are TRBV5-3 and TRBJ2-7; D unresolved. TRBV5-3 is designated an ORF whose function remains uncertain. The CDR3 is made up of 16 amino acids. V lost 1 base to trimming and J lost 7 bases, with 21 bases between them. As DNA, the CDR3 is TGTGCCAGAAGCTTGAGACTCCCCTATATCAGCCCGGAGCAGTACTTC. It specifies CARSLRLPYISPEQYF.

This clone has only a few counts. This chain uses TRBV9 with TRBJ2-2; 11 bases are a match to TRBD1. With V trimmed by 0 bases and J by 3 bases, 4 bases remained unmatched. CDR3 size: 17 residues. The germline V gene encodes CDR1 SGDLS and CDR2 YYNGEE. The CDR3 DNA reads TGTGCCAGCAGCGTAGATGGGACAGGGGGATACACCGGGGAGCTGTTTTTT. This sequence encodes CASSVDGTGGYTGELFF.

The rearrangement joins TRBV7-6 to TRBJ2-2, with 7 nucleotides matching TRBD2. The length of the CDR3 is 19 residues. CDR1 and CDR2 from the germline V gene are SGHVS and FNYEAQ. J gave up 0 bases and V 0 bases, and 10 bases lay outside the gene matches. The CDR3 loop reads CASSLAQITAGANTGELFF. CDR3 sequence (DNA): TGTGCCAGCAGCTTAGCGCAAATTACGGCGGGAGCGAACACCGGGGAGCTGTTTTTT.

V and J are TRBV7-8 and TRBJ2-7; 7 nucleotides line up with TRBD2. The V gene end was trimmed by 3 bases and the J gene end by 2 bases; junction bases not matched to a gene: 7. Per the germline V gene, CDR1 is SGHVS and CDR2 is FQNEAQ. This CDR3 spans 15 amino acids. The CDR3 protein is CASSFGVAGTYEQYF. CDR3 nucleotide sequence: TGTGCCAGCAGCTTCGGGGTAGCGGGCACCTACGAGCAGTACTTC. Full variable domain (remainder filled in from reference TRBV7-8 and TRBJ2-7): GAGVSQSPRYKVAKRGQDVALRCDPISGHVSLFWYQQALGQGPEFLTYFQNEAQLDKSGLPSDRFFAERPEGSVSTLKIQRTQQEDSAVYLCASSFGVAGTYEQYFGPGTRLTVT.

The V gene is TRBV30, the J gene TRBJ2-2; D gene uncertain. The length of the CDR3 is 10 residues. Looked up from germline, CDR1 is GTSNPN and CDR2 is SVGIG (reference sequence). CDR3 sequence reads: CVGATGELFF. CDR3 coding DNA: TGTGTCGGAGCTACCGGGGAGCTGTTTTTT.

V and J are TRBV18 and TRBJ2-3, with D possibly TRBD1 on 6 matching bases. Germline CDR1 reads KGHSH; CDR2 reads LQKENI. The CDR3 loop spans 17 amino acids. Trimming removed 4 bases at V and 3 bases at J, with 20 bases between. The CDR3 spells CASSRNRGGVGTDTQYF. The DNA for the CDR3 is TGTGCCAGCTCACGTAACAGAGGGGGAGTTGGTACAGATACGCAGTATTTT.

This chain links TRBV6-5 with TRBJ2-3; a possible D gene is TRBD1 (6 bases). This CDR3 has 16 residues. Trimming pared 4 bases from V and 3 bases from J, leaving 17 bases between. CDR1 is MNHEY, CDR2 SVGAGI, per germline. The CDR3 loop reads CASSSRQAILTDTQYF. The CDR3 bases are TGTGCCAGCAGTTCGCGACAGGCGATACTTACAGATACGCAGTATTTT.

The V gene is TRBV15, the J gene TRBJ1-2; D might be TRBD1 (6 bases). The V gene lost 1 base and the J gene lost 1 base, with 13 bases spanning the gap. There are 16 residues in the CDR3. The germline CDR1 and CDR2 sequences are LNHNV and YYDKDF (reference sequence). The CDR3 coding sequence is TGTGCCACCAGCAGAGGTCACAGGGAAGGTAACTATGGCTACACCTTC. Its translation is CATSRGHREGNYGYTF.